This T cell receptor beta chain was sequenced during a study of blood T cells in healthy people across ages. Findings and limits, study-wide: Estimated diversity across one million T cells was deemed an underestimate.

J lost 14 bases, V lost 4 bases, and 13 bases had no gene match. This CDR3 has 14 amino acids. Germline CDR1 and CDR2: SGHAT and FQNNGV. Next came a second PCR, run for about 6 to 11 cycles, which used a sample-barcoded 5' primer along with a J-beta primer mix. TCRdb re-analysed the 5' RACE reads in MiXCR, keeping a single row per CDR3 protein. Here the sample spans 700,000 to 900,000 distinct CDR3 sequences, around 24% being singletons. This clonotype has only a few counts. The target antigen is unknown. These data also formed part of another study, on T cells of mothers and their children. From that paper: Researchers found no T cell clones that were persistent and microchimeric.

The sequence came from a boy younger than 18 in good health. The rearrangement joins TRBV11-2 to TRBJ1-2, with 10 nucleotides matching TRBD1. Sequenced material: blood. As DNA, the CDR3 is TGTGCCAGCAGCTCGCGACAGGGGGCGAGTCCGCAAACCTTC. Translating it yields CASSSRQGASPQTF. The full variable domain, completed using reference TRBV11-2 and TRBJ1-2, is EAGVAQSPRYKIIEKRQSVAFWCNPISGHATLYWYQQILGQGPKLLIQFQNNGVVDDSQLPKDRFSAERLKGVDSTLKIQPAKLEDSAVYLCASSSRQGASPQTFGSGTRLTVV.